The entry below describes one T cell receptor (beta chain). The data derive from a study of control samples from healthy donors and cancer patients. Measured with immunoSEQ multiplex PCR; TCRdb has only the in-frame clones, and not every one. The profile shows under 150,000 clones, around nine tenths of them singletons. This CDR3 is built from 21 residues. Trimming stripped 1 base from V and 8 bases from J, with 33 bases between. Germline CDR1 and CDR2: LGHNA and YNFKEQ. This TCR came from a man aged 25-45 years in good health. The source material was blood. This chain connects TRBV4-2 to TRBJ2-1; a possible D gene is TRBD2 (5 bases). Written as DNA, the CDR3 is TGTGCCAGCAGCCAAGTGGCCCCCCGTCTCTTGGCCTCCCACGGACTTCATGAGCAGTTCTTC. Protein sequence: CASSQVAPRLLASHGLHEQFF.